These 3 T cell receptor beta chains were sequenced from one sample in a study of T cells expressing NK-cell markers. TCRdb reprocessed the 5' RACE reads, keeping one entry per CDR3 protein, no DNA. The sample table sets out 400,000 to 450,000 distinct CDR3 sequences. Specimen: blood T cells: a sorted CD56 or NKG2C T cell subset, CD4+ or CD8+ T cells, or bulk PBMC T cells (not recorded which). These receptor sequences come from a woman between 18 and 70 years old in good health.

V and J are TRBV7-9 and TRBJ2-7. Germline-derived CDR1 and CDR2 are SEHNR and FQNEAQ (reference sequence). This CDR3 has 13 amino acids. CDR3 region: CASSPTTLWEQYF.

This chain joins TRBV14 and TRBJ2-1; TCRdb's D call, TRBD1, is unchecked because there is no DNA. The CDR3 totals 15 residues. The V gene's germline CDR1 is SGHDN and CDR2 FVKESK. Here the CDR3 reads CASSQERNGANEQFF.

The chain uses TRBV5-1 and TRBJ2-7; the TCRdb call, TRBD2, lacks DNA for checking. The CDR3 sequence is 16 residues long. CDR1 SGHRS and CDR2 YFSETQ come from the germline V gene. The CDR3 here is CASRVKISGNSYEQYF.